The next 18 T cell receptor beta chains were all read from a single sample in a study of shared clonotypes between healthy human individuals. Only in-frame clones appear in the TCRdb table, and some are missing; sequencing was by immunoSEQ multiplex PCR. The data hold some 2.3 million clones, with more than 85% observed a single time. Sequencing was performed on naive CD4+ T cells from PBMCs. Subset specified: CD45RA+ positively selected. Receptors originate from a man between 18 and 35 years old in good health. Some clones in this sample may be carry-over from other donors' samples.

CDR3 DNA sequence: TGTGCCAGCAGCAGGAGGGACGCCGCAACTAATGAAAAACTGTTTTTT. Its translation is CASSRRDAATNEKLFF. The chain links TRBV5-4 to TRBJ1-4, with a tentative D call TRBD1 (5 bases). The CDR3 covers 16 residues. The V gene lost 4 bases and the J gene lost 0 bases, with 13 bases spanning the gap. CDR1 is SGHNT and CDR2 is YYREEE in the germline V gene (reference sequence).

This clone was counted between two and nine times. This rearrangement joins TRBV7-9 to TRBJ2-5; tentative D call: TRBD2 (5 bases). The CDR3 sequence is 13 residues long. The V gene's germline CDR1 is SEHNR and CDR2 FQNEAQ (reference sequence). Between the trimmed V and J ends, which lost 4 bases and 5 bases, there was a span of 11 bases. The CDR3 DNA is TGTGCCAGCAGCTCGGCTAGCTGGGAGACCCAGTACTTC. Encoded protein: CASSSASWETQYF.

The rearrangement links TRBV7-2 to TRBJ2-3; D unclear. Germline CDR1 and CDR2: SGHTA and FQGNSA. The CDR3 extends over 15 amino acids. V was trimmed by 5 bases and J by 6 bases, leaving 18 bases between them. The CDR3 is CASSPGAVRKDTQYF. DNA for the CDR3: TGTGCCAGCAGCCCAGGCGCAGTGCGAAAGGATACGCAGTATTTT.

This clone was counted once. The chain has TRBV11-3 and TRBJ1-1; D might be TRBD1 (5 bases). Germline lookup yields CDR1 SGHNT and CDR2 YENEEA. The V end lost 6 bases, the J end lost 4 bases, and 12 bases lay between the germline ends. This CDR3 has 13 residues. DNA for the CDR3: TGTGCCAGCAGTAGGGGTAGGGGCACTGAAGCTTTCTTT. Translation: CASSRGRGTEAFF.

The V gene is TRBV11-3, the J gene TRBJ2-1; 9 bases fit TRBD2. The germline V gene encodes CDR1 SGHNT and CDR2 YENEEA. This CDR3 comprises 15 residues. J lost 2 bases, V lost 5 bases, and 4 bases had no gene match. CDR3 nucleotides: TGTGCCAGCAGCAAGACTAGCGGAGCCTACAATGAGCAGTTCTTC. Translation gives CASSKTSGAYNEQFF. The full variable domain, its missing parts supplied by reference TRBV11-3 and TRBJ2-1, is EAGVVQSPRYKIIEKKQPVAFWCNPISGHNTLYWYLQNLGQGPELLIRYENEEAVDDSQLPKDRFSAERLKGVDSTLKIQPAELGDSAVYLCASSKTSGAYNEQFFGPGTRLTVL.

The chain employs TRBV5-1 and TRBJ2-2; 7 bases fit TRBD1. With V trimmed by 3 bases and J by 7 bases, 9 bases remained unmatched. The CDR3 loop spans 15 amino acids. Germline lookup yields CDR1 SGHRS and CDR2 YFSETQ. In DNA, the CDR3 is TGCGCCAGCAGCTCCGGGACAGCCTCTCTCGGGGAGCTGTTTTTT. This sequence encodes CASSSGTASLGELFF. Filled out from reference TRBV5-1 and TRBJ2-2, the complete variable domain reads KAGVTQTPRYLIKTRGQQVTLSCSPISGHRSVSWYQQTPGQGLQFLFEYFSETQRNKGNFPGRFSGRQFSNSRSEMNVSTLELGDSALYLCASSSGTASLGELFFGEGSRLTVL.

V is TRBV5-4 and J is TRBJ2-5; 8 bases are shared with TRBD2. The CDR3 length is 16 residues. Trimming took 3 bases from V and 3 from J; bases not matched to a gene: 10. Germline V CDR1 and CDR2: SGHNT, YYREEE (reference sequence). The CDR3 loop is CASSSEASGSEETQYF. In nucleotides, the CDR3 is TGTGCCAGCAGCTCGGAGGCCAGCGGGAGCGAAGAGACCCAGTACTTC.

This clone was seen a single time. The V gene is TRBV5-1, the J gene TRBJ2-7; TRBD1 agrees at 9 bases. Germline CDR1 is SGHRS and CDR2 is YFSETQ. The V segment lost 0 bases and the J segment 6 bases; nucleotides outside the gene matches: 7. The CDR3 covers 15 residues. The CDR3 loop is CASSLAPGQGSEQYF. The CDR3 DNA is TGCGCCAGCAGCTTGGCCCCGGGACAGGGTAGCGAGCAGTACTTC.

CDR3 sequence (DNA): TGTGCCAGCAGCTCCTCGGTGGAGTACGAGCAGTACTTC. This encodes CASSSSVEYEQYF. The chain carries TRBV11-3 and TRBJ2-7; no firm D call. The V end was cut by 4 bases, the J end by 4 bases, with 11 bases between. This CDR3 spans 13 amino acids. CDR1 and CDR2 (germline): SGHNT, YENEEA.

Remarks on this clone: The identical CDR3 is also encoded by other nucleotide sequences in the sample. The gene calls are TRBV6-1 and TRBJ2-7; D may be TRBD2 (5 bases). Trimming took off 8 bases at V and 3 bases at J, with 17 bases between the two ends. The CDR3 totals 14 residues. CDR1 and CDR2 from the germline V gene are MNHNS and SASEGT. The DNA for the CDR3 is TGTGCCAGCGGGCGAGCCGGACTCGGCTACGAGCAGTACTTC. As protein: CASGRAGLGYEQYF.

The genes are TRBV5-1 and TRBJ1-1; D is uncertain. Germline V gives CDR1 SGHRS, CDR2 YFSETQ. The V and J ends lost 1 base and 1 base respectively, with 11 bases between them. The CDR3 is made up of 15 amino acids. The CDR3 reads CASSLSSLGNTEAFF. For the CDR3, the DNA is TGCGCCAGCAGCTTGTCTAGTTTGGGGAACACTGAAGCTTTCTTT.

The V gene is TRBV28, the J gene TRBJ1-1; D gene ambiguous. Germline-derived CDR1 and CDR2 are MDHEN and SYDVKM. Trimming stripped 7 bases from V and 1 base from J, with 16 bases between. The CDR3 spans 15 residues. The CDR3 coding sequence is TGTGCCAGCATCGAAGGGTTCCGTAAGAACACTGAAGCTTTCTTT. Translation gives CASIEGFRKNTEAFF.

Only one count was recorded for this clone. The genes are TRBV4-3 and TRBJ2-2, with a tentative D call TRBD2 (5 bases). The CDR3 extends over 14 amino acids. The germline gives CDR1 LGHNA, CDR2 YSLEER. Trimming cost V 4 bases and J 3 bases, with 9 bases left between them. The CDR3 here is CASSPDWDTGELFF. The CDR3 DNA follows: TGCGCCAGCAGCCCGGACTGGGACACCGGGGAGCTGTTTTTT.

In its sample, this clone was seen a few times. The sample has other DNA sequences that encode this CDR3 too. The J gene is TRBJ2-2, the V gene TRBV7-3; 7 positions match TRBD1. This CDR3 is built from 13 residues. The junction had 2 bases not matched to a gene; V was cut back by 5 bases and J by 5 bases. Germline V lookup: CDR1 SGHTA, CDR2 FQGTGA. In DNA form, the CDR3 reads TGTGCCAGCAGCCTACAGGGGACCGGGGAGCTGTTTTTT. Its translation: CASSLQGTGELFF.

Only one count was recorded for this clone. In the same sample, other DNA sequences code for this CDR3. This chain joins TRBV28 and TRBJ1-2; the match to TRBD1 covers 7 bases. Per the germline V gene, CDR1 is MDHEN and CDR2 is SYDVKM. This CDR3 is built from 14 residues. The junction had 3 bases not matched to a gene; V was cut back by 1 base and J by 4 bases. The CDR3 sequence is CASSLSGGIYGYTF. In DNA, the CDR3 is TGTGCCAGCAGTTTATCAGGGGGGATCTATGGCTACACCTTC.

The gene calls are TRBV6-6 and TRBJ2-5, with a weak D call TRBD1 (6 bases). Germline V gives CDR1 MNHNY, CDR2 SVGAGI (reference sequence). Between the trimmed V and J ends, which lost 5 bases and 3 bases, there was a span of 10 bases. The CDR3 is 13 amino acids. DNA of the CDR3: TGTGCCAGCAGTCAAACAGGGAAAGAGACCCAGTACTTC. This encodes CASSQTGKETQYF.

The J gene is TRBJ2-1, the V gene TRBV5-1; 13 nucleotides align to TRBD2. The CDR3 consists of 17 residues. Trimming removed 1 base from V and 3 bases from J; junction bases left unmatched: 4. Per the germline V gene, CDR1 is SGHRS and CDR2 is YFSETQ. Written as DNA, the CDR3 is TGCGCCAGCAGCTTGACTGGGACTAGCGGGAACTACAATGAGCAGTTCTTC. Translated, it gives CASSLTGTSGNYNEQFF.

The chain joins TRBV30 to TRBJ1-3; D perhaps matches TRBD1 (6 bases). This CDR3 has 15 amino acids. Trimming removed 2 bases from V and 0 bases from J, with 11 bases in between. The germline gives CDR1 GTSNPN, CDR2 SVGIG (reference sequence). The DNA of the CDR3 is TGTGCCTGGAGTATCCAGGGGCTCTCTGGAAACACCATATATTTT. Translating it yields CAWSIQGLSGNTIYF.